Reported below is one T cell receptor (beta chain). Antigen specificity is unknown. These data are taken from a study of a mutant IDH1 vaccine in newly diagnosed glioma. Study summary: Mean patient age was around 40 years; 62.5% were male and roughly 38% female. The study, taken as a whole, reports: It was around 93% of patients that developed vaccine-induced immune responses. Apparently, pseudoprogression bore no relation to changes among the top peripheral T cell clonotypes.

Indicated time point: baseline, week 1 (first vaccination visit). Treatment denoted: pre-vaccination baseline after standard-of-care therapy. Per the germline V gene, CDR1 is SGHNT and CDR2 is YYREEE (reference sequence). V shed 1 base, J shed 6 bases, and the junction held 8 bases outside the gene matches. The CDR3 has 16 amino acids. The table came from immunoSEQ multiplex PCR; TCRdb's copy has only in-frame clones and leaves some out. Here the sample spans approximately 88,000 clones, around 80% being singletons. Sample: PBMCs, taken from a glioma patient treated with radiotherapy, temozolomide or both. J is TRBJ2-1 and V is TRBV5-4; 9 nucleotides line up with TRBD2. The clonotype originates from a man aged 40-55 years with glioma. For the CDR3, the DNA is TGTGCCAGCAGCTTGCCGGGACTAGCAGACATCAATGAGCAGTTCTTC. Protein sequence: CASSLPGLADINEQFF.